The 15 T cell receptor beta chains reported below all come from one sample, sequenced in a study of response to subunit inactivated influenza vaccine. TCRdb independently ran MiXCR on the RT-PCR reads; one entry per CDR3 protein. The sample records over 750,000 distinct CDR3 sequences, 21% being singletons. This material consisted of PBMCs from blood, taken roughly 5 days after vaccination. The receptor source for this set is a man aged 45-65 years who received an inactivated influenza vaccine.

The V gene is TRBV7-9, the J gene TRBJ1-2; perhaps TRBD1 as D (5 bases). The germline V gene has CDR1 SEHNR and CDR2 FQNEAQ (reference sequence). V lost 2 bases, J lost 2 bases, and 12 bases lay in between. CDR3 length: 15 amino acids. Written as DNA, the CDR3 is TGTGCCAGCAGCTTAAACGACTGGGGGAACTATGGCTACACCTTC. Protein: CASSLNDWGNYGYTF.

In its sample, this clonotype was seen a few times. This chain links TRBV9 with TRBJ2-6, with 8 bases aligning to TRBD1. CDR1 is SGDLS and CDR2 is YYNGEE in the germline V gene. The V segment lost 6 bases and the J segment 1 base; nucleotides outside the gene matches: 12. The CDR3 is 18 residues long. The CDR3, as DNA: TGTGCCAGCACCAGGCAGGCAGGGGGCCAGTCTGGGGCCAACGTCCTGACTTTC. It translates to CASTRQAGGQSGANVLTF.

The V call is TRBV6-1, the J call TRBJ1-6, with D unresolved. Trimming shortened V by 8 bases and J by 10 bases, and 15 bases separated the two germline ends. There are 13 residues in the CDR3. Looked up from germline, CDR1 is MNHNS and CDR2 is SASEGT. This chain's CDR3 is CASGKERWSPLHF. For the CDR3, the DNA is TGTGCCAGCGGGAAGGAACGATGGTCACCCCTCCACTTT.

This clonotype was counted a few times. The J gene is TRBJ2-6, the V gene TRBV4-3; unclear D gene. The CDR3 runs 16 residues. V was pared by 0 bases and J by 0 bases, with 6 bases between. Germline loops: CDR1 LGHNA, CDR2 YSLEER. This CDR3 is CASSQDPFSGANVLTF. The DNA of the CDR3 is TGCGCCAGCAGCCAAGATCCCTTCTCTGGGGCCAACGTCCTGACTTTC.

The sample holds a few counts of this clonotype. The chain combines TRBV12-3 or TRBV12-4 with TRBJ1-6, with 8 bases matching TRBD1. This CDR3 comprises 14 residues. With 10 bases clipped from V and 7 bases from J, the junction kept 9 bases outside the gene matches. The CDR3 loop is CATRTGFNNSPLHF. As DNA, the CDR3 is TGTGCCACCCGGACAGGGTTTAACAATTCACCCCTCCACTTT.

This clonotype appeared a few times. This chain links TRBV29-1 with TRBJ2-7; the D gene is possibly TRBD1 (6 bases). The germline V and J ends were trimmed by 4 bases and 1 base, with 14 bases remaining between them. The germline V gene encodes CDR1 SQVTM and CDR2 ANQGSEA. This CDR3 region has 14 residues. CDR3 protein: CSVGALGASYEQYF. CDR3 bases: TGCAGCGTTGGGGCTCTGGGGGCGTCCTACGAGCAGTACTTC.

In this sample, this clonotype turned up a few times. The rearrangement joins TRBV5-8 to TRBJ1-5; D gene uncertain. V dropped 0 bases and J dropped 2 bases, with 12 bases sitting between them. This CDR3 is 16 amino acids long. Germline assignment: CDR1 SGHTS and CDR2 YDEGEE. The CDR3 reads CASSLAGRAGNQPQHF. The CDR3 DNA is TGTGCCAGCAGCTTGGCCGGTAGGGCTGGCAATCAGCCCCAGCATTTT.

At least ten counts were recorded for this clonotype. In nucleotides, the CDR3 is TGTGCCAGCAGCTTCACGAGGGGGTCTAGCGGGAATGACAATGAGCAGTTCTTC. Translated: CASSFTRGSSGNDNEQFF. The chain joins TRBV11-2 to TRBJ2-1, with 9 nucleotides matching TRBD2. V trimming: 3 bases; J trimming: 5 bases; junction bases outside the gene matches: 14. The CDR3 loop spans 18 amino acids. Germline CDR1 SGHAT, CDR2 FQNNGV.

The V call is TRBV7-9, the J call TRBJ1-6; the match to TRBD1 covers 9 bases. CDR3 length: 14 amino acids. With V trimmed by 6 bases and J by 10 bases, 7 bases remained unmatched. Germline-derived CDR1 and CDR2 are SEHNR and FQNEAQ (reference sequence). The CDR3 region is CASRRGQGNSPLHF. The CDR3 region has the DNA TGTGCCAGCAGACGCGGACAGGGGAACTCACCCCTCCACTTT.

This clonotype was found a few times. This sequence joins TRBV30 and TRBJ2-1; 9 nucleotides line up with TRBD2. V shed 5 bases, J shed 6 bases, and the junction held 5 bases outside the gene matches. The CDR3 covers 13 residues. Germline CDR1 GTSNPN, CDR2 SVGIG (reference sequence). The CDR3, as DNA: TGTGCCTGGTTTAGCGGGGGTATCAATGAGCAGTTCTTC. It codes for CAWFSGGINEQFF.

The chain has TRBV20-1 and TRBJ1-2; 8 bases fit TRBD1. The germline CDR1 and CDR2 sequences are DFQATT and SNEGSKA (reference sequence). Trimming removed 2 bases from V and 3 bases from J; junction bases left unmatched: 8. CDR3 length: 15 residues. The CDR3 DNA is TGCAGTGCTAGACCAACAGGGGGGTTTGACTATGGCTACACCTTC. Its translation is CSARPTGGFDYGYTF.

This clonotype was picked up many times. The chain couples TRBV28 to TRBJ2-5; D gene uncertain. CDR1 and CDR2 from the germline V gene are MDHEN and SYDVKM. The CDR3 is 14 residues long. V shed 4 bases and J shed 0 bases, with 9 bases lying between them. CDR3 nucleotide sequence: TGTGCCAGCAGTTCCCCTCATTACCAAGAGACCCAGTACTTC. It codes for CASSSPHYQETQYF.

This clonotype was recorded at least ten times. The chain has TRBV20-1 and TRBJ2-3; D may match TRBD1 or TRBD2 (5 bases each). The V end lost 4 bases, the J end lost 8 bases, and 16 bases lay between the germline ends. There are 13 residues in the CDR3. The germline gives CDR1 DFQATT, CDR2 SNEGSKA (reference sequence). CDR3 protein: CSATEGPPGTQYF. In nucleotides, the CDR3 is TGCAGTGCTACTGAGGGGCCGCCGGGTACGCAGTATTTT.

This clonotype has a handful of counts. V usage is TRBV11-2 and J usage is TRBJ2-7; TRBD2 agrees at 8 bases. Germline values: CDR1 SGHAT, CDR2 FQNNGV. Trimming took 5 bases from V and 5 from J; bases not matched to a gene: 8. There are 14 residues in the CDR3. The DNA for the CDR3 is TGTGCCAGCAGCCCGGGGGGGGCCTATGACGAGCAGTACTTC. Protein: CASSPGGAYDEQYF.

The gene calls are TRBV5-1 and TRBJ2-2; D unclear. Germline-derived CDR1 and CDR2 are SGHRS and YFSETQ. This CDR3 contains 17 residues. Trimming shortened V by 1 base and J by 3 bases, and 16 bases separated the two germline ends. CDR3 in DNA: TGCGCCAGCAGCTTGAAGGCGGCAGCCCGAGACACCGGGGAGCTGTTTTTT. This codes for CASSLKAAARDTGELFF.